Each of the 25 T cell receptor beta chains below was sequenced from the same sample in a study of beta chain features in type 1 diabetes. For these receptors, no antigen is known. Whole-study findings and limits: Among all four CD4+ subsets, Type 1 diabetes patients had TCRB CDR3s that were moderately but significantly shorter.

Since all of the isolated RNA was reverse transcribed, expressed TCRB transcripts were what got sequenced. Clones were read by immunoSEQ multiplex PCR, and TCRdb kept only the in-frame ones, dropping some. The data show a few hundred thousand clones, less than 15% seen once. The sequenced sample consisted of naive CD4+ T cells from blood. These receptors came from a young woman with type 1 diabetes.

This chain connects TRBV6-5 to TRBJ1-2; D unclear. CDR1 is MNHEY and CDR2 is SVGAGI in the germline V gene. V lost 1 base, J lost 5 bases, and 17 bases lay in between. The length of the CDR3 is 16 residues. DNA of the CDR3: TGTGCCAGCAGTTACTTGAACCCGGGGTCGGGGTATGGCTACACCTTC. It encodes CASSYLNPGSGYGYTF.

The CDR3, as DNA: TGTGCCTGGAAGGGCGGGGGGACGGAGACCCAGTACTTC. Protein: CAWKGGGTETQYF. V usage is TRBV30 and J usage is TRBJ2-5, with TRBD2 matching over 8 bases. This CDR3 is built from 13 residues. The germline CDR1 and CDR2 sequences are GTSNPN and SVGIG (reference sequence). J was trimmed by 5 bases and V by 4 bases; bases with no gene match: 6.

The chain uses TRBV28 and TRBJ2-2; perhaps TRBD2 as D (6 bases). Between the trimmed V and J ends, which lost 7 bases and 8 bases, there was a span of 14 bases. Germline CDR1 is MDHEN and CDR2 is SYDVKM. CDR3 length equals 13 residues. CDR3 sequence reads: CASITWGTGELFF. CDR3 in DNA: TGTGCCAGCATCACATGGGGGACTGGGGAGCTGTTTTTT.

This clone was counted only a few times. This chain joins TRBV9 and TRBJ2-1; possible D gene TRBD2, 5 bases. The CDR3 sequence is 14 residues long. CDR1 is SGDLS and CDR2 is YYNGEE in the germline V gene. With 6 bases removed from V and 0 bases from J, the gap between germline ends came to 10 bases. CDR3 sequence: CASTRGFSYNEQFF. In nucleotides, the CDR3 is TGTGCCAGCACTCGGGGATTCTCCTACAATGAGCAGTTCTTC.

The CDR3 reads CASSVQSTDSGNTIYF. The CDR3 DNA reads as TGTGCCAGCAGCGTCCAATCGACTGACTCTGGAAACACCATATATTTT. The chain couples TRBV9 to TRBJ1-3, with D uncertain. Germline values: CDR1 SGDLS, CDR2 YYNGEE. The CDR3 is made up of 16 amino acids. V was cut by 2 bases and J by 0 bases, with 12 bases left in between.

With regard to this clone: The same CDR3 arises from other DNA sequences in this sample as well. The chain is built from TRBV18 and TRBJ1-1; 8 bases fit TRBD1. CDR3 size: 15 residues. Germline trimming cut 3 bases from V and 3 bases from J; bases unmatched to any gene: 6. In germline, CDR1 is KGHSH, CDR2 LQKENI. As DNA, the CDR3 is TGTGCCAGCTCACCCGGACAGGGTTTAGACACTGAAGCTTTCTTT. Its protein product is CASSPGQGLDTEAFF.

This clone was seen only a few times. CDR3 nucleotide sequence: TGTGCCTGGAGTGTAAAGGTAGCGGGTAGCGATGAGCAGTTCTTC. It encodes CAWSVKVAGSDEQFF. The chain is built from TRBV30 and TRBJ2-1, with 7 bases that match TRBD2. V lost 0 bases, J lost 8 bases, and 10 bases stayed unmatched. Germline CDR1 and CDR2: GTSNPN and SVGIG (reference sequence). The CDR3 is 15 amino acids.

The chain combines TRBV28 with TRBJ1-1; 7 positions match TRBD1. V lost 6 bases, J lost 11 bases, and 15 bases stayed unmatched. Per germline, CDR1 MDHEN and CDR2 SYDVKM. The CDR3 runs to 14 residues. CDR3 region: CASSTGTVEGSAFF. DNA for the CDR3: TGTGCCAGCAGCACCGGGACAGTCGAGGGTAGTGCTTTCTTT.

The chain carries TRBV7-2 and TRBJ1-2; D is unresolved. Deletions cut 5 bases from V and 8 bases from J, with 15 bases between. The CDR3 consists of 13 residues. CDR1 and CDR2 (germline): SGHTA, FQGNSA. DNA for the CDR3: TGTGCCAGCAGCCACGAGGGCTCGCGGGGCTACACCTTC. Protein product: CASSHEGSRGYTF.

This rearrangement joins TRBV29-1 to TRBJ1-4, with 7 bases fitting TRBD1. CDR1 is SQVTM and CDR2 is ANQGSEA in the germline V gene. The CDR3 sequence is 13 residues long. J lost 3 bases, V lost 5 bases, and 3 bases had no gene match. Here the CDR3 DNA reads TGCAGCGTTACAGGGGCAGCTAATGAAAAACTGTTTTTT. It codes for CSVTGAANEKLFF.

This clone was observed a few times. The J gene is TRBJ1-3, the V gene TRBV30, with TRBD1 as a possible D gene (6 bases). CDR1 and CDR2 (germline): GTSNPN, SVGIG (reference sequence). V was pared by 0 bases and J by 3 bases, with 12 bases between. The CDR3 runs 15 residues. Here the CDR3 DNA reads TGTGCCTGGAGTGTACAAGGGGGACGTGGAAACACCATATATTTT. Protein: CAWSVQGGRGNTIYF.

The chain carries TRBV30 and TRBJ2-3; the match to TRBD2 covers 15 bases. V shed 6 bases, J shed 6 bases, and the junction held 10 bases outside the gene matches. Germline CDR1 is GTSNPN and CDR2 is SVGIG (reference sequence). This CDR3 is 16 amino acids long. The CDR3 is CACSQGLAGGRDTQYF. The CDR3 DNA reads TGTGCCTGTAGCCAGGGACTAGCGGGAGGCCGGGATACGCAGTATTTT.

This clone was detected only a few times. This chain links TRBV5-1 with TRBJ2-7; tentative D call: TRBD2 (5 bases). The CDR3 covers 15 residues. Germline-derived CDR1 and CDR2 are SGHRS and YFSETQ. The V and J ends lost 4 bases and 0 bases respectively, with 14 bases between them. The CDR3 nucleotides read TGCGCCAGCAGCCCCGAGGAGGCCCTCTCCTACGAGCAGTACTTC. This gives the protein CASSPEEALSYEQYF.

This chain joins TRBV28 and TRBJ2-7, with D hard to call. Germline V gene sequence: CDR1 MDHEN, CDR2 SYDVKM. This CDR3 spans 13 amino acids. V was shortened by 3 bases and J by 4 bases, with 10 bases between the two germline ends. CDR3 amino acids: CASSFLGFYEQYF. The CDR3, as DNA: TGTGCCAGCAGTTTCCTCGGGTTTTACGAGCAGTACTTC.

V is TRBV12-5 and J is TRBJ1-1; the D gene is possibly TRBD1 (5 bases). The CDR3 loop spans 13 amino acids. V gave up 3 bases and J gave up 5 bases, with 10 bases separating them. Germline assignment: CDR1 LGHNT and CDR2 FRNRAP. In DNA, the CDR3 is TGTGCTAGTGGTTTCTTCCGGGGGACTGAAGCTTTCTTT. It is translated as CASGFFRGTEAFF.

This rearrangement joins TRBV19 to TRBJ2-5; D ambiguous. The germline V and J ends were trimmed by 9 bases and 2 bases, with 7 bases remaining between them. Germline V CDR1 and CDR2: LNHDA, SQIVND (reference sequence). The CDR3 sequence is 11 residues long. The CDR3 coding sequence is TGTGCCAGCGGGTCTCAAGAGACCCAGTACTTC. This translates into CASGSQETQYF.

The rearrangement joins TRBV5-1 to TRBJ2-3; 8 positions match TRBD2. The germline V gene encodes CDR1 SGHRS and CDR2 YFSETQ. Trimming took 4 bases from V and 4 from J; bases not matched to a gene: 5. CDR3 size: 14 residues. The CDR3 DNA reads as TGCGCCAGCAGCAACGGGACTAGTGCAGATACGCAGTATTTT. Residues: CASSNGTSADTQYF.

This rearrangement joins TRBV25-1 to TRBJ2-3, with TRBD2 matching 9 bases. The CDR3 covers 17 residues. The V and J ends lost 0 bases and 5 bases, in that order; junction bases with no gene match: 9. Germline V gene data show CDR1 as MGHDK and CDR2 as SYGVNS. CDR3 sequence reads: CASSEYEGGRAGDTQYF. CDR3 nucleotide sequence: TGTGCCAGCAGTGAATACGAGGGCGGGAGGGCCGGAGATACGCAGTATTTT.

This clone has just a few counts. The chain combines TRBV2 with TRBJ1-2; the match to TRBD1 covers 8 bases. The CDR3 runs 15 residues. J was trimmed by 4 bases and V by 3 bases; bases with no gene match: 7. Germline lookup yields CDR1 SNHLY and CDR2 FYNNEI. In nucleotides, the CDR3 is TGTGCCAGCAGTGAGGGGCAGGGGGCTCCCTATGGCTACACCTTC. It is translated as CASSEGQGAPYGYTF.

The rearrangement joins TRBV11-3 to TRBJ2-4, with D possibly TRBD1 on 6 matching bases. Looked up from germline, CDR1 is SGHNT and CDR2 is YENEEA. The germline V and J ends were trimmed by 5 bases and 0 bases, with 8 bases remaining between them. The CDR3 has 14 residues. For the CDR3, the DNA is TGTGCCAGCAGCGGCAGGGGAGCCAAAAACATTCAGTACTTC. Protein: CASSGRGAKNIQYF.

The rearrangement joins TRBV6-1 to TRBJ2-7; D is unclear. This CDR3 contains 14 residues. CDR1 is MNHNS and CDR2 is SASEGT in the germline V gene. Trimming cost V 1 base and J 4 bases, with 11 bases left between them. Here the CDR3 DNA reads TGTGCCAGCAGTGAAGGAGGCCTTTTATACGAGCAGTACTTC. It is translated as CASSEGGLLYEQYF.

This clone was observed a few times. This chain links TRBV5-4 with TRBJ1-2, with 9 bases lining up with TRBD1. V gave up 4 bases and J gave up 6 bases; unmatched junction bases: 4. This CDR3 spans 13 amino acids. Germline V gene sequence: CDR1 SGHNT, CDR2 YYREEE (reference sequence). The DNA of the CDR3 is TGTGCCAGCAGCCCGGACAGGGGAAATGGCTACACCTTC. It yields the protein CASSPDRGNGYTF.

This clone was counted only a few times. Distinct nucleotide sequences in the sample also encode this CDR3. The rearrangement joins TRBV9 to TRBJ1-5; 8 bases agree with TRBD1. Germline CDR1 is SGDLS and CDR2 is YYNGEE. Trimming took 0 bases from V and 2 from J; bases not matched to a gene: 1. CDR3 length: 15 amino acids. The CDR3, as DNA: TGTGCCAGCAGCGTAGAGGGACAGGGCAATCAGCCCCAGCATTTT. Its protein product is CASSVEGQGNQPQHF.

Regarding this clone: This specimen includes other DNA sequences encoding the same CDR3. The rearrangement links TRBV2 to TRBJ2-5, with unresolved D. This CDR3 region has 11 residues. The germline V and J ends were trimmed by 4 bases and 2 bases, with 2 bases remaining between them. Germline V gives CDR1 SNHLY, CDR2 FYNNEI. CDR3 nucleotide sequence: TGTGCCAGCAGTGCACAAGAGACCCAGTACTTC. This sequence encodes CASSAQETQYF.

This clone was seen more than once but under ten times. V gene TRBV4-1 combines with J gene TRBJ2-1, with D unclear. Trimming shortened V by 1 base and J by 6 bases, and 4 bases separated the two germline ends. Germline CDR1 is MGHRA and CDR2 is YSYEKL. This CDR3 region has 12 residues. CDR3 sequence (DNA): TGCGCCAGCAGCCAAGCCAGCAATGAGCAGTTCTTC. It specifies CASSQASNEQFF.